The following is a T cell receptor (beta chain) sequence with its context. The target antigen is unknown. These data belong to a study of blood T cells in healthy people across ages. Next came a second PCR, run for about 6 to 12 cycles, which used a sample-barcoded 5' primer along with a J-beta primer mix. Each cDNA was tagged by a template-switch adaptor containing 12 random nucleotides. MiXCR, run by TCRdb on the 5' RACE reads, gives a single entry per CDR3 protein. The table shows 500,000 to 600,000 distinct CDR3 sequences, with 27% occurring only once. Overall study findings and caveats: CMV infection status of these donors was not known. Compared with aged donors, long-lived donors showed fewer expanded clones, suggesting selection.

Every donor contributed roughly 10 milliliters of peripheral blood by blood draw. V shed 2 bases and J shed 6 bases, with 13 bases lying between them. Germline V gives CDR1 SGHRS, CDR2 YFSETQ. The CDR3 has 14 residues. The sequence derives from a woman aged 65 to 85 in good health. The chain carries TRBV5-1 and TRBJ2-3, with D hard to call. Sequencing input: blood. The CDR3 nucleotides are TGCGCCAGCAGCTTAGTTGGGATCGGGGATACGCAGTATTTT. Amino acids: CASSLVGIGDTQYF.